This passage covers 17 T cell receptor beta chains from one sample sequenced in a study of CD8+CD57+ T cells in acquired aplastic anemia. The sequenced patients had an expansion of CD8+CD57+ cells seen by flow cytometry. The study profiled TCR beta VDJ and CDR3 using genomic DNA as template. TCRdb passed the reads through MiXCR, listing each CDR3 protein once. Among 270,000 or so distinct CDR3 sequences, around 82% were seen once, and the ten largest hold 40% to 55%. The sample taken for sequencing was sorted CD4+, CD8+, or CD8+CD57+ T cells (not recorded which) from PBMCs. The receptors stem from a human donor with aplastic anemia.

In its sample, this clonotype was seen once. The CDR3 end shows no conserved phenylalanine or tryptophan, and so a read error is likely. The DNA is left out, because the CDR3 cannot be placed on it with certainty; the CDR3 is given as TCRdb lists it. V usage is TRBV7-9 and J usage is TRBJ2-3; the D call in the table, TRBD1, was not verified against the DNA. CDR1 and CDR2 (germline): SEHNR, FQNEAQ (reference sequence). Counting both end residues, the CDR3 totals 13 amino acids. CDR3: CASSPGPTHYGYS.

The chain has TRBV7-9 and TRBJ1-5, with D possibly being TRBD1 (5 bases). Trimming cost V 4 bases and J 14 bases, with 21 bases left between them. Germline CDR1 and CDR2: SEHNR and FQNEAQ (reference sequence). This CDR3 is 14 amino acids long. The CDR3 sequence is CASSYERSGGSEHF. Written as DNA, the CDR3 is TGTGCCAGCAGCTATGAAAGAAGCGGGGGGAGCGAGCATTTT. The full variable domain, its missing parts supplied by reference TRBV7-9 and TRBJ1-5, is DTGVSQNPRHKITKRGQNVTFRCDPISEHNRLYWYRQTLGQGPEFLTYFQNEAQLEKSRLLSDRFSAERPKGSFSTLEIQRTEQGDSAMYLCASSYERSGGSEHFGDGTRLSIL.

J is TRBJ2-5 and V is TRBV12-3 or TRBV12-4; no definite D call. This CDR3 comprises 15 residues. The V end lost 1 base, the J end lost 1 base, and 10 bases lay between the germline ends. The CDR3 DNA sequence: TGTGCCAGCAGTTTAGGGGGTCCAATCCAAGAGACCCAGTACTTC. Translated, it gives CASSLGGPIQETQYF.

In regard to this clonotype: Its ends do not fully match the called genes, so a read error is possible. The V call is TRBV9, the J call TRBJ2-1, with D perhaps TRBD1 or TRBD2 (5 bases each). The CDR3 has 13 residues. Germline V gives CDR1 SGDLS, CDR2 YYNGEE. CDR3 loop: CASSVGGIHQQIF. The CDR3 DNA sequence: TGTGCCAGCAGCGTAGGGGGGATCCATCAGCAGATCTTC.

The chain joins TRBV24-1 to TRBJ1-5, with unresolved D. Germline assignment: CDR1 KGHDR and CDR2 SFDVKD. The germline V and J ends were trimmed by 11 bases and 4 bases, with 17 bases remaining between them. The CDR3 has 14 amino acids. CDR3 DNA: TGTGCCAGCAGAGAACAGTGGAAAAATCAGCCCCAGCATTTT. Amino acid sequence: CASREQWKNQPQHF.

The chain carries TRBV6-4 and TRBJ1-1; D unresolved. From germline, CDR1 is MRHNA and CDR2 SNTAGT. The V end was cut by 5 bases, the J end by 8 bases, with 15 bases between. CDR3 length: 13 amino acids. The CDR3 is CASSSGNTGEAFF. The CDR3 nucleotides read TGTGCCAGCAGTAGCGGGAACACCGGGGAAGCTTTCTTT.

With regard to this clonotype: The junction departs from the called germline gene at one end, perhaps through a read error. The chain carries TRBV7-8 and TRBJ1-1; D uncertain. There are 17 residues in the CDR3. Germline V lookup: CDR1 SGHVS, CDR2 FQNEAQ. The CDR3 DNA is TGTGCCAGCAGTTTAGCGGGAGCGGCCCATACGCAGTATGAAGCTTTCTTT. It specifies CASSLAGAAHTQYEAFF.

This rearrangement joins TRBV2 to TRBJ2-3, with TRBD2 identical over 10 bases. Germline V CDR1 and CDR2: SNHLY, FYNNEI. CDR3 length: 16 residues. J gave up 4 bases and V 6 bases, and 10 bases lay outside the gene matches. As DNA, the CDR3 is TGTGCCAGCAGCGAATCTAGCGGGGGTGGGGCAGATACGCAGTATTTT. Protein product: CASSESSGGGADTQYF.

The chain employs TRBV7-9 and TRBJ2-2; D may be TRBD1 (6 bases). The germline gives CDR1 SEHNR, CDR2 FQNEAQ (reference sequence). There are 16 residues in the CDR3. Trimming took 5 bases from V and 2 from J, leaving 15 bases between them. CDR3 amino acids: CASSAWRTDNTGELFF. Written as DNA, the CDR3 is TGTGCCAGCAGCGCCTGGAGGACAGATAACACCGGGGAGCTGTTTTTT.

For the CDR3, the DNA is TGTGCCACCAGCTTAGATCTGAAGGGGGGCACTGAGCATTTCTTT. This sequence encodes CATSLDLKGGTEHFF. The chain has TRBV15 and TRBJ1-1; a possible D gene is TRBD1 (6 bases). The CDR3 runs to 15 residues. V lost 5 bases and J lost 13, with 26 bases in between. Germline-derived CDR1 and CDR2 are LNHNV and YYDKDF (reference sequence).

Points on this clonotype: The CDR3 does not close with the conserved phenylalanine or tryptophan, likely indicating a read error. The limits of the CDR3 on the DNA are not certain, so only TCRdb's listed CDR3 is given. The CDR3 spells CASSLAGGPNTYY. V is TRBV7-8 and J is TRBJ2-3; the table's D gene call, TRBD2, was not cross checked with the DNA. In germline, CDR1 is SGHVS, CDR2 FQNEAQ. The CDR3 is made up of 13 amino acids, end residues included.

This clonotype has only a few counts. V and J are TRBV15 and TRBJ2-7, with D perhaps matching TRBD2 (6 bases). V was clipped by 3 bases and J by 2 bases, with 14 bases between them. The CDR3 loop spans 15 amino acids. Germline V gene lookup returns CDR1 LNHNV and CDR2 YYDKDF (reference sequence). CDR3 coding DNA: TGTGCCACCAGCAGCCTTAGGAGGGCAACCTACGAGCAGTACTTC. Residues: CATSSLRRATYEQYF.

The genes are TRBV20-1 and TRBJ1-1; D call uncertain. Between the trimmed V and J ends, which lost 6 bases and 1 base, there was a span of 9 bases. CDR1 is DFQATT, CDR2 SNEGSKA, per germline (reference sequence). The CDR3 is 12 residues long. For the CDR3, the DNA is TGCAGTGCCCCCGACAAGAACACTGAAGCTTTCTTT. Translating it yields CSAPDKNTEAFF.

This clonotype has just one count. The missing conserved phenylalanine or tryptophan at the end of this CDR3 makes a read error likely. Because the CDR3's place on the DNA is in doubt, the DNA is left out and the CDR3 is given as listed by TCRdb. The chain is built from TRBV7-9 and TRBJ2-3; the D call TRBD1 from the table was never checked on the DNA. Counting both end residues, the CDR3 totals 13 amino acids. Germline CDR1 SEHNR, CDR2 FQNEAQ (reference sequence). The CDR3 sequence is CASGFLGDTTQEN.

This chain uses TRBV5-4 with TRBJ2-7; D remains unclear. V was pared by 2 bases and J by 0 bases, with 9 bases between. The CDR3 is 14 residues long. Per germline, CDR1 SGHNT and CDR2 YYREEE (reference sequence). The CDR3 DNA reads TGTGCCAGCAGCTTTACTAACTTCTCCTACGAGCAGTACTTC. It encodes CASSFTNFSYEQYF.

The chain recombines TRBV7-3 with TRBJ2-3; D is possibly TRBD2 (5 bases). V was cut by 8 bases and J by 13 bases, with 22 bases left in between. The germline gives CDR1 SGHTA, CDR2 FQGTGA. The CDR3 is made up of 13 amino acids. The CDR3 here is CASGREGNAIEYF. CDR3 bases: TGTGCCAGCGGGAGAGAGGGCAACGCCATTGAGTATTTT.

The chain joins TRBV5-6 to TRBJ1-1; 7 nucleotides line up with TRBD1. The CDR3 totals 15 residues. Per the germline V gene, CDR1 is SGHDT and CDR2 is YYEEEE. Trimming removed 4 bases from V and 4 bases from J; junction bases left unmatched: 10. CDR3 nucleotide sequence: TGTGCCAGCAGCCCGCAGAAGGGGGCGGTCACTGAAGCTTTCTTT. Its translation is CASSPQKGAVTEAFF.